This is a list of T cell receptor beta chains from one sample in a study of T cells in Graves' hyperthyroidism and ophthalmopathy. TCRdb re-derived calls from the multiplex PCR reads in MiXCR, one entry per CDR3 protein. The repertoire consists of around 300,000 distinct CDR3 sequences, with roughly a fifth occurring once and the leading ten covering less than 45%. Material: blood. The receptors stem from a man in his forties or fifties with Graves' ophthalmopathy. Both conserved end residues are part of each CDR3. D genes are given only for firm matches. Some rows mark clone size as missing; the rest say once, few, many or name a class of expanded clone.

D: .; J: TRBJ2-1; size: .; V: TRBV9; DNA: TGTGCCAGCAGCGTAAAATTTCAGATTTACAATGAGCAGTTCTTC; CDR3: CASSVKFQIYNEQFF
D: TRBD1; J: TRBJ1-2; size: many; V: TRBV24-1; DNA: TGTGCCACCAGTGATTTCGGACAGGATGGCTACACCTTC; CDR3: CATSDFGQDGYTF
D: TRBD2; J: TRBJ2-3; size: many; V: TRBV2; DNA: TGTGCCAGCAGTGCAGCGGGAGGGAGCACAGATACGCAGTATTTT; CDR3: CASSAAGGSTDTQYF
D: .; J: TRBJ1-1; size: .; V: TRBV5-6; DNA: TGTGCCAGCAGCTTTTTGGGAAGGGCCTTGAACACTGAAGCTTTCTTT; CDR3: CASSFLGRALNTEAFF
D: .; J: TRBJ1-6; size: many; V: TRBV9; DNA: TGTGCCAGCAGCGTAGGAGGTTTCGATTCACCCCTCCACTTT; CDR3: CASSVGGFDSPLHF
D: TRBD1; J: TRBJ1-1; size: many; V: TRBV18; DNA: TGTGCCAGCTCACCTAGACAGGGTGAGAGCACTGAAGCTTTCTTT; CDR3: CASSPRQGESTEAFF
D: .; J: TRBJ2-7; size: many; V: TRBV3-1; DNA: TGTGCCAGCAGCCGGTCCGGGGACACCTCCTACGAGCAGTACTTC; CDR3: CASSRSGDTSYEQYF
D: .; J: TRBJ1-1; size: many; V: TRBV20-1; DNA: TGCAGTGCTCCCGGATGGACTGAAGCTTTCTTT; CDR3: CSAPGWTEAFF
D: TRBD2; J: TRBJ2-7; size: many; V: TRBV28; DNA: TGTGCCAGCAGTTTTTGGGGGCTGGGTAGCGGGACCTACGAGCAGTACTTC; CDR3: CASSFWGLGSGTYEQYF
D: TRBD2; J: TRBJ2-3; size: many; V: TRBV7-9; DNA: TGTGCCAGCAGCGCCCAGCCGGGGAGGCGGGAGGGCCGGAGTTCGGATACGCAGTATTTT; CDR3: CASSAQPGRREGRSSDTQYF
D: TRBD2; J: TRBJ2-2; size: .; V: TRBV19; DNA: TGTGCCAGTAGGCTGTGGACTAGCAGTGGCGGGGAGCTGTTTTTT; CDR3: CASRLWTSSGGELFF
D: .; J: TRBJ1-5; size: many; V: TRBV27; DNA: TGTGCCAGTCGCTCCCCCTATAGCAATCAGCCCCAGCATTTT; CDR3: CASRSPYSNQPQHF
D: TRBD2; J: TRBJ2-2; size: few; V: TRBV29-1; DNA: TGCAGCGTTGGGGGACTAGCGGGAGTCGAGACCGGGGAGCTGTTTTTT; CDR3: CSVGGLAGVETGELFF
D: .; J: TRBJ2-5; size: many; V: TRBV4-1; DNA: TGCGCCAGCAGCCAAGGGACCCGAAAAGAGACCCAGTACTTC; CDR3: CASSQGTRKETQYF
D: .; J: TRBJ1-5; size: few; V: TRBV12-3/TRBV12-4; DNA: TGTGCCAGCAGCCCTAGGGGGACCTGGGGCAATCAGCCCCAGCATTTT; CDR3: CASSPRGTWGNQPQHF
D: TRBD2; J: TRBJ2-5; size: many; V: TRBV28; DNA: TGTGCCAGCAGCCTCCCTGAAGGGAGGGCGCAAGAGACCCAGTACTTC; CDR3: CASSLPEGRAQETQYF
D: TRBD2; J: TRBJ2-3; size: few; V: TRBV7-9; DNA: TGTGCCAGCAGCTCGGGACTAGCGGGGTGGACTCTCACAGATACGCAGTATTTT; CDR3: CASSSGLAGWTLTDTQYF
D: TRBD2; J: TRBJ2-5; size: many; V: TRBV7-9; DNA: TGTGCCAGCAGCTTAGCTAGCGGGAGGCAAGAGACCCAGTACTTC; CDR3: CASSLASGRQETQYF
D: TRBD1; J: TRBJ2-1; size: .; V: TRBV14; DNA: TGTGCCAGCAGCGCCTCCCTGCCGGGACAGGCCCTCTTC; CDR3: CASSASLPGQALF
D: .; J: TRBJ2-7; size: many; V: TRBV11-2; DNA: TGTGCCAGCAGCTTGGACAAAGGCACCTACGAGCAGTACTTC; CDR3: CASSLDKGTYEQYF
D: .; J: TRBJ1-6; size: many; V: TRBV7-9; DNA: TGTGCCAGCAGCTTAAGTGCTGGGGCCTATTCACCCCTCCACTTT; CDR3: CASSLSAGAYSPLHF
D: .; J: TRBJ2-5; size: .; V: TRBV9; DNA: TGCGCCAGCAGCTTGGGGCGGAATAGGGAGACCCAGTACTTC; CDR3: CASSLGRNRETQYF
D: .; J: TRBJ2-2; size: many; V: TRBV11-2; DNA: TGTGCCAGCAGCTACCGGGACTTCTATGTAGGGGAGCTGTTTTTT; CDR3: CASSYRDFYVGELFF
D: .; J: TRBJ2-2; size: .; V: TRBV2; DNA: TGTGCCAGCAGAGACGGTTTCGGGACATTTTATACCGGGGAGCTGTTTTTT; CDR3: CASRDGFGTFYTGELFF